These T cell receptor beta chains were read from a single sample in a study of blood T cell repertoires in COVID-19. Using immunoSEQ multiplex PCR, the repertoire was profiled, and TCRdb retains in-frame clones only, with some absent. Of over 400,000 clones listed, 85% to 90% are singletons. The sequencing input was peripheral blood. The receptors come from a woman in her forties or fifties with COVID-19, enrolled during active disease. Each CDR3 is given with its conserved first and last residue.

CDR3 length,V gene,CDR3 protein
16,TRBV5-6,CASSLTSRGGKNIQYF
14,TRBV19,CASSIGSPGSGYTF
15,TRBV10-3,CAISESFSGANVLTF
15,TRBV7-2,CASSLGGQVDSPLHF
16,TRBV30,CAWMLKMGQGNTEAFF
16,TRBV10-3,CAISESGTGMNTEAFF
16,TRBV2,CASRYDRDRGNTEAFF
15,TRBV5-4,CASSLEGGALTEAFF
16,TRBV28,CASSPSGGGTNEKLFF
14,TRBV5-1,CASSEQGAGNTIYF
14,TRBV6-6,CASRPQSSYNEQFF
15,TRBV14,CASSQGTATGYGYTF
16,TRBV3-1/TRBV3-2,CASSQAPVHRDEKLFF
15,TRBV6-5,CASSYSNGYNSPLHF